Presented here are 29 T cell receptor beta chains from one specimen sequenced in a study of blood T cell repertoires in COVID-19. Sequenced by immunoSEQ multiplex PCR; TCRdb stores in-frame clones only, minus some. Of about 270,000 clones detected, roughly 84% appear once; the ten largest clones hold roughly 3.1%. The sequenced material came from peripheral blood. Receptors originate from a woman aged 18-29 years with acute or convalescent COVID-19.

The V and J genes are TRBV27 and TRBJ2-6; 9 positions agree with TRBD1. With V trimmed by 4 bases and J by 4 bases, 14 bases remained unmatched. Germline assignment: CDR1 MNHEY and CDR2 SMNVEV (reference sequence). The CDR3 covers 19 residues. CDR3: CASSSLAGTGLEGANVLTF. DNA for the CDR3: TGTGCCAGCAGTTCGTTGGCCGGGACAGGGTTGGAGGGGGCCAACGTCCTGACTTTC.

The chain combines TRBV15 with TRBJ1-5, with D perhaps TRBD1 (5 bases). V lost 5 bases, J lost 0 bases, and 17 bases lay in between. The CDR3 has 17 residues. The germline CDR1 and CDR2 sequences are LNHNV and YYDKDF (reference sequence). The CDR3 DNA reads TGTGCCACCAGCCCAAAACGAGGAGGGACTAGCAATCAGCCCCAGCATTTT. Translating gives CATSPKRGGTSNQPQHF. The full variable domain, its missing parts supplied by reference TRBV15 and TRBJ1-5, is DAMVIQNPRYQVTQFGKPVTLSCSQTLNHNVMYWYQQKSSQAPKLLFHYYDKDFNNEADTPDNFQSRRPNTSFCFLDIRSPGLGDTAMYLCATSPKRGGTSNQPQHFGDGTRLSIL.

The chain uses TRBV5-6 and TRBJ2-7, with 13 bases fitting TRBD2. Looked up from germline, CDR1 is SGHDT and CDR2 is YYEEEE. The length of the CDR3 is 16 residues. With V trimmed by 2 bases and J by 6 bases, 8 bases remained unmatched. The CDR3 DNA follows: TGTGCCAGCAGCTTAGGAGGACTAGCGGGAGTAGGCGAGCAGTACTTC. Amino acid sequence: CASSLGGLAGVGEQYF.

The rearrangement uses TRBV27 and TRBJ2-7; 9 bases line up with TRBD2. Losses at the gene ends were 6 bases for V and 0 bases for J; bases not matched to a gene: 3. Germline loops: CDR1 MNHEY, CDR2 SMNVEV (reference sequence). The CDR3 has 14 residues. CDR3 in DNA: TGTGCCAGCAGGCCGGGACTAGCCTCCTACGAGCAGTACTTC. It is translated as CASRPGLASYEQYF.

J is TRBJ2-5 and V is TRBV18; TRBD1 aligns across 7 bases. Germline loops: CDR1 KGHSH, CDR2 LQKENI. Unmatched junction bases numbered 8, after V lost 2 bases and J lost 5 bases. This CDR3 is 15 amino acids long. The CDR3 reads CASSPGMTGLETQYF. CDR3 nucleotides: TGTGCCAGCTCACCAGGAATGACAGGGCTGGAGACCCAGTACTTC.

This chain joins TRBV29-1 and TRBJ1-4; 11 bases are a match to TRBD1. CDR3 length equals 15 residues. CDR1 and CDR2 from the germline V gene are SQVTM and ANQGSEA. The J segment lost 7 bases and the V segment lost 1 base, leaving 5 bases of the junction unmatched. The CDR3 loop reads CSVEAQDRGLEKLFF. The CDR3 DNA sequence: TGCAGCGTTGAAGCCCAGGACAGGGGGCTTGAAAAACTGTTTTTT. The whole variable domain, remainder taken from reference TRBV29-1 and TRBJ1-4, is SAVISQKPSRDICQRGTSLTIQCQVDSQVTMMFWYRQQPGQSLTLIATANQGSEATYESGFVIDKFPISRPNLTFSTLTVSNMSPEDSSIYLCSVEAQDRGLEKLFFGSGTQLSVL.

The chain combines TRBV4-3 with TRBJ2-5; TRBD1 might be the D (6 bases). Trimming left V 0 bases short and J 5 bases short, with 28 bases between. Germline V lookup: CDR1 LGHNA, CDR2 YSLEER. The CDR3 has 20 amino acids. The CDR3 here is CASSQDGGRGRGRAWETQYF. The CDR3 coding sequence is TGCGCCAGCAGCCAAGATGGAGGCAGGGGCAGGGGCCGCGCATGGGAGACCCAGTACTTC.

The rearrangement uses TRBV19 and TRBJ2-7, with D possibly being TRBD2 (6 bases). The CDR3 has 14 residues. Trimming shortened V by 6 bases and J by 1 base, and 13 bases separated the two germline ends. Germline V gene data show CDR1 as LNHDA and CDR2 as SQIVND (reference sequence). In DNA form, the CDR3 reads TGTGCCAGTAGCCCTAGCGCCGGATCCTACGAGCAGTACTTC. Amino acids: CASSPSAGSYEQYF.

CDR3 region: CASSTKVRGHKNTGELFF. DNA for the CDR3: TGTGCCAGCAGCACAAAGGTTAGGGGACACAAGAACACCGGGGAGCTGTTTTTT. The chain combines TRBV7-6 with TRBJ2-2; D perhaps matches TRBD1 (6 bases). The CDR3 loop spans 18 amino acids. Germline loops: CDR1 SGHVS, CDR2 FNYEAQ. The ends were cut back, 5 bases at V and 1 base at J, with 20 bases in the middle. The full variable domain, in which reference TRBV7-6 and TRBJ2-2 provide the parts outside the CDR3, is GAGVSQSPRYKVTKRGQDVALRCDPISGHVSLYWYRQALGQGPEFLTYFNYEAQQDKSGLPNDRFSAERPEGSISTLTIQRTEQRDSAMYRCASSTKVRGHKNTGELFFGEGSRLTVL.

J is TRBJ2-3 and V is TRBV3-1 (or the pseudogene TRBV3-2), with D tentatively TRBD1 (6 bases). There are 14 residues in the CDR3. V lost 1 base and J lost 3, with 8 bases in between. Per germline, CDR1 LGHDT and CDR2 YNNKEL (reference sequence). In nucleotides, the CDR3 is TGTGCCAGCAGCCAAGGGACAGTGACAGATACGCAGTATTTT. This codes for CASSQGTVTDTQYF.

This chain links TRBV19 with TRBJ2-1; TRBD2 matches 9 bases. This CDR3 contains 15 residues. CDR1 and CDR2 from the germline V gene are LNHDA and SQIVND (reference sequence). V shed 5 bases and J 4 bases; nucleotides not matched to a gene: 6. The CDR3: CASSVPGLAYNEQFF. The CDR3 coding sequence is TGTGCCAGTAGTGTTCCGGGACTAGCATACAATGAGCAGTTCTTC.

The table lists this clone with a count of one. This sequence joins TRBV3-1 (or the pseudogene TRBV3-2) and TRBJ2-2, with 9 bases matching TRBD2. The CDR3 is made up of 13 amino acids. Looked up from germline, CDR1 is LGHDT and CDR2 is YNNKEL (reference sequence). With V trimmed by 4 bases and J by 7 bases, 1 base remained unmatched. The CDR3 DNA is TGTGCCAGCAGCCCTAGCGGGAACGGGGAGCTGTTTTTT. Translated: CASSPSGNGELFF.

This chain links TRBV19 with TRBJ2-7; 9 bases are shared with TRBD1. The length of the CDR3 is 14 residues. From germline, CDR1 is LNHDA and CDR2 SQIVND (reference sequence). Trimming took 9 bases from V and 3 from J; bases not matched to a gene: 9. The CDR3 region has the DNA TGTGCCAGCCGGCCGGGACAGGGCAACTACGAGCAGTACTTC. Residues: CASRPGQGNYEQYF.

The chain recombines TRBV4-2 with TRBJ2-1; D is unresolved. The germline V and J ends were trimmed by 2 bases and 9 bases, with 11 bases remaining between them. Germline assignment: CDR1 LGHNA and CDR2 YNFKEQ. The CDR3 covers 13 residues. Written as DNA, the CDR3 is TGTGCCAGCAGCCAACAACTGCTTGGTGAGCAGTTCTTC. Encoded protein: CASSQQLLGEQFF.

This sequence joins TRBV27 and TRBJ1-6, with TRBD1 matching over 7 bases. Germline CDR1 and CDR2: MNHEY and SMNVEV (reference sequence). Trimming at V came to 1 base and at J to 7 bases, leaving 4 bases not matched to a gene. CDR3 size: 15 residues. The CDR3 DNA sequence: TGTGCCAGCAGTTTATTCGGGACAGAGAATTCACCCCTCCACTTT. Its protein is CASSLFGTENSPLHF.

J is TRBJ2-3 and V is TRBV3-1 (or the pseudogene TRBV3-2); perhaps TRBD2 as D (5 bases). The CDR3 has 13 residues. CDR1 LGHDT and CDR2 YNNKEL come from the germline V gene (reference sequence). V dropped 0 bases and J dropped 6 bases, with 7 bases sitting between them. CDR3 DNA sequence: TGTGCCAGCAGCCAAGATCGAGGGGATACGCAGTATTTT. Protein product: CASSQDRGDTQYF.

This sequence joins TRBV30 and TRBJ2-1; TRBD2 is a possible D gene (7 bases). CDR1 and CDR2 from the germline V gene are GTSNPN and SVGIG (reference sequence). The ends were cut back, 3 bases at V and 8 bases at J, with 23 bases in the middle. The CDR3 contains 16 residues. CDR3 sequence (DNA): TGTGCCTGGAGAGAGGGGGACTACCGGTTTGGCGATGAGCAGTTCTTC. Translation gives CAWREGDYRFGDEQFF.

This clone was detected once. V usage is TRBV27 and J usage is TRBJ1-1; 10 bases are shared with TRBD1. J lost 0 bases, V lost 5 bases, and 9 bases had no gene match. CDR1 is MNHEY and CDR2 is SMNVEV in the germline V gene (reference sequence). The CDR3 runs to 17 residues. The CDR3 here is CASSGGQGLTMNTEAFF. Here the CDR3 DNA reads TGTGCCAGCAGTGGGGGACAGGGGCTAACAATGAACACTGAAGCTTTCTTT.

V and J are TRBV2 and TRBJ2-3; 8 bases agree with TRBD1. In germline, CDR1 is SNHLY, CDR2 FYNNEI. With 6 bases clipped from V and 4 bases from J, the junction kept 12 bases outside the gene matches. The CDR3 has 16 amino acids. The CDR3 coding sequence is TGTGCCAGCAGAGACGCAGGGGGCTCGGGGGCAGATACGCAGTATTTT. Translating it yields CASRDAGGSGADTQYF. The whole variable domain, filled in from reference TRBV2 and TRBJ2-3, reads EPEVTQTPSHQVTQMGQEVILRCVPISNHLYFYWYRQILGQKVEFLVSFYNNEISEKSEIFDDQFSVERPDGSNFTLKIRSTKLEDSAMYFCASRDAGGSGADTQYFGPGTRLTVL.

This chain uses TRBV24-1 with TRBJ1-5, with 7 bases lining up with TRBD1. This CDR3 has 13 amino acids. Trimming removed 4 bases from V and 6 bases from J; junction bases left unmatched: 2. CDR1 and CDR2 (germline): KGHDR, SFDVKD. CDR3 in amino acids: CATSDRGSQPQHF. For the CDR3, the DNA is TGTGCCACCAGTGACAGGGGGAGTCAGCCCCAGCATTTT.

The genes are TRBV28 and TRBJ1-4, with 7 bases identical to TRBD1. J gave up 2 bases and V 3 bases, and 21 bases lay outside the gene matches. Germline V CDR1 and CDR2: MDHEN, SYDVKM. The CDR3 runs 21 residues. CDR3 loop: CASSFYFNFRTGPATNEKLFF. In nucleotides, the CDR3 is TGTGCCAGCAGTTTTTATTTCAACTTCCGGACAGGTCCTGCCACTAATGAAAAACTGTTTTTT.

The chain carries TRBV7-9 and TRBJ2-7; the D is unclear. Trimming pared 5 bases from V and 1 base from J, leaving 3 bases between. Germline values: CDR1 SEHNR, CDR2 FQNEAQ (reference sequence). This CDR3 spans 11 amino acids. CDR3 loop: CASSPSYEQYF. The CDR3 DNA sequence: TGTGCCAGCAGCCCTTCCTACGAGCAGTACTTC.

The CDR3 DNA reads as TGTGCCAGCAGCGTAGCGGCAGGGGCTGAAAACACCATATATTTT. This codes for CASSVAAGAENTIYF. The rearrangement joins TRBV9 to TRBJ1-3; possibly TRBD1 for D (6 bases). This CDR3 comprises 15 residues. Germline loops: CDR1 SGDLS, CDR2 YYNGEE. V lost 0 bases and J lost 6, with 13 bases in between.

The chain uses TRBV5-1 and TRBJ2-6, with 7 nucleotides matching TRBD2. The CDR3 is 17 amino acids. Trimming cost V 4 bases and J 0 bases; bases outside gene matches: 7. Germline loops: CDR1 SGHRS, CDR2 YFSETQ. Here the CDR3 DNA reads TGCGCCAGCAGCGGGGGGACTACCTACTCTGGGGCCAACGTCCTGACTTTC. It yields the protein CASSGGTTYSGANVLTF.

The chain links TRBV6-2 or TRBV6-3 to TRBJ2-7; the match to TRBD2 covers 14 bases. The CDR3 is made up of 15 amino acids. V was pared by 7 bases and J by 5 bases, with 7 bases of the junction left unmatched. The germline V gene encodes CDR1 MNHEY and CDR2 SVGEGT. The CDR3 bases are TGTGCCAGCACCCCCACGGGACTAGCGGGAGACGAGCAGTACTTC. Its translation is CASTPTGLAGDEQYF.

The chain combines TRBV19 with TRBJ1-5, with D possibly matching TRBD1 (5 bases). The CDR3 spans 18 residues. V was cut by 3 bases and J by 6 bases, with 24 bases left in between. Germline CDR1 reads LNHDA; CDR2 reads SQIVND (reference sequence). CDR3 protein: CASSMGLGAWFSGQPQHF. The CDR3 nucleotides read TGTGCCAGTAGTATGGGTTTAGGGGCTTGGTTTTCGGGTCAGCCCCAGCATTTT.

In its sample, this clone was seen many times. This chain joins TRBV11-2 and TRBJ2-7, with 9 bases aligning to TRBD2. J was trimmed by 1 base and V by 7 bases; bases with no gene match: 11. Germline lookup yields CDR1 SGHAT and CDR2 FQNNGV. This CDR3 spans 16 amino acids. CDR3 sequence: CASTKAREGLSYEQYF. The CDR3 DNA follows: TGTGCCAGCACTAAAGCGCGGGAGGGCCTGTCCTACGAGCAGTACTTC. The full variable domain, completed using reference TRBV11-2 and TRBJ2-7, is EAGVAQSPRYKIIEKRQSVAFWCNPISGHATLYWYQQILGQGPKLLIQFQNNGVVDDSQLPKDRFSAERLKGVDSTLKIQPAKLEDSAVYLCASTKAREGLSYEQYFGPGTRLTVT.

This chain connects TRBV6-5 to TRBJ1-6, with D possibly being TRBD1 (5 bases). The V end was cut by 1 base, the J end by 5 bases, with 9 bases between. This CDR3 comprises 15 residues. Germline-derived CDR1 and CDR2 are MNHEY and SVGAGI. The CDR3 is CASSYWGGNNSPLHF. In nucleotides, the CDR3 is TGTGCCAGCAGTTACTGGGGGGGAAATAATTCACCCCTCCACTTT.

The chain has TRBV6-5 and TRBJ2-2, with TRBD2 as a possible D gene (5 bases). This CDR3 is built from 13 residues. V gave up 6 bases and J gave up 9 bases, with 14 bases separating them. Germline assignment: CDR1 MNHEY and CDR2 SVGAGI. CDR3 coding DNA: TGTGCCAGCAGCCCGCCCGGGGTTAGGGAGCTGTTTTTT. Translating it yields CASSPPGVRELFF.